This record concerns one TCR beta chain sequence. Antigen: not known. UMIs accompanied the 5'RACE template switching by which TCR beta cDNA was made. TCRdb reworked the 5' RACE reads into one entry per CDR3 protein, no DNA. The sample has around 100,000 distinct CDR3 sequences. The data are from a study of T cells expressing NK-cell markers. About the study: Obtained from sorted CD3+CD56+NKG2C+, CD3+CD56+NKG2C- and CD3+CD56-NKG2C+ T cells were the TCR beta repertoires.

Regarding the study as a whole: Researchers report these clonotypes also headed the CD3+CD56-NKG2C+ fraction in a few donors. Dominant NKG2C+ clonotypes were found to form roughly 1.0-7.0% of CD8+ T cells in six donors.

The germline gives CDR1 MNHEY, CDR2 SVGEGT. CDR3 size: 14 residues. Sample: blood T cells: a sorted CD56 or NKG2C T cell subset, CD4+ or CD8+ T cells, or bulk PBMC T cells (not recorded which). The TCR sequence derives from a woman between 18 and 70 years old in good health. The genes are TRBV6-2 or TRBV6-3 and TRBJ1-2; with no DNA, the TCRdb D assignment of TRBD1 cannot be verified. CDR3 sequence reads: CASSWDSGLYGYTF.